These 15 T cell receptor beta chains share one sample of origin, sequenced in a study of OX40 agonist ivuxolimab in advanced cancers. Repertoires were generated with immunoSEQ multiplex PCR, while TCRdb's copy carries only in-frame clones and drops some. The sample includes fewer than 90,000 clones, 85% of them seen just once. This specimen was CD4+ or CD8+ T cells sorted from blood, taken in a trial of the OX40 agonist ivuxolimab. The receptor set was obtained from an adult with an advanced solid tumor such as melanoma, head and neck, liver or kidney cancer.

The chain recombines TRBV7-8 with TRBJ1-5, with D unclear. Germline lookup yields CDR1 SGHVS and CDR2 FQNEAQ. V was pared by 2 bases and J by 4 bases, with 12 bases between. The CDR3 extends over 15 amino acids. CDR3 residues: CASSLMGGWNQPQHF. The CDR3, as DNA: TGTGCCAGCAGCTTAATGGGCGGCTGGAATCAGCCCCAGCATTTT.

V usage is TRBV7-2 and J usage is TRBJ1-1, with unresolved D. V lost 1 base to trimming and J lost 4 bases, with 13 bases between them. In germline, CDR1 is SGHTA, CDR2 FQGNSA. The CDR3 extends over 15 amino acids. In DNA, the CDR3 is TGTGCCAGCAGCTTAGAAGGCTGGGAAGGCACTGAAGCTTTCTTT. Protein sequence: CASSLEGWEGTEAFF.

In this sample, this clone turned up once. This chain joins TRBV9 and TRBJ1-2, with 10 nucleotides matching TRBD1. The CDR3 sequence is 15 residues long. The J segment lost 7 bases and the V segment lost 4 bases, leaving 10 bases of the junction unmatched. Germline assignment: CDR1 SGDLS and CDR2 YYNGEE. The DNA for the CDR3 is TGTGCCAGCAGCACAGACAGGGGGCGGTGGAGTGGCTACACCTTC. Its translation is CASSTDRGRWSGYTF.

The genes are TRBV11-2 and TRBJ2-7, with D hard to call. V was pared by 1 base and J by 5 bases, with 6 bases between. Per germline, CDR1 SGHAT and CDR2 FQNNGV. The length of the CDR3 is 12 residues. The CDR3 nucleotides are TGTGCCAGCAGCTTAGTTTCCCACGAGCAGTACTTC. This codes for CASSLVSHEQYF.

This clone was detected only once. This same CDR3 is encoded by further DNA sequences in the sample. The chain employs TRBV7-8 and TRBJ2-7; 14 nucleotides match TRBD2. CDR1 and CDR2 (germline): SGHVS, FQNEAQ. CDR3 length equals 16 residues. J was trimmed by 2 bases and V by 5 bases; bases with no gene match: 5. The DNA for the CDR3 is TGTGCCAGCAGCCCCTCGACTAGCGGGAGGGCCTACGAGCAGTACTTC. Protein sequence: CASSPSTSGRAYEQYF.

V is TRBV5-1 and J is TRBJ1-4, with a weak D call TRBD1 (6 bases). The CDR3 has 13 residues. The V gene's germline CDR1 is SGHRS and CDR2 YFSETQ. The V end was cut by 5 bases, the J end by 3 bases, with 8 bases between. In nucleotides, the CDR3 is TGCGCCAGCAGTGGGGGGCCTAATGAAAAACTGTTTTTT. This gives the protein CASSGGPNEKLFF.

The J gene is TRBJ2-7, the V gene TRBV9; D tentatively reads TRBD1 or TRBD2 (5 bases each). This CDR3 has 14 residues. V was shortened by 0 bases and J by 1 base, with 8 bases between the two germline ends. The germline gives CDR1 SGDLS, CDR2 YYNGEE. The CDR3 region has the DNA TGTGCCAGCAGCGTAGACGGGGCATCCTACGAGCAGTACTTC. Translating it yields CASSVDGASYEQYF.

The V call is TRBV5-1, the J call TRBJ1-3; D ambiguous. Germline V CDR1 and CDR2: SGHRS, YFSETQ. The ends were cut back, 0 bases at V and 4 bases at J, with 14 bases in the middle. The CDR3 has 16 amino acids. The CDR3, as DNA: TGCGCCAGCAGCTTGGCCGGTGTCCAGTACGGAAACACCATATATTTT. Encoded protein: CASSLAGVQYGNTIYF. The variable domain in full, with the rest retrieved from reference TRBV5-1 and TRBJ1-3, is KAGVTQTPRYLIKTRGQQVTLSCSPISGHRSVSWYQQTPGQGLQFLFEYFSETQRNKGNFPGRFSGRQFSNSRSEMNVSTLELGDSALYLCASSLAGVQYGNTIYFGEGSWLTVV.

The V gene is TRBV12-5, the J gene TRBJ2-7; maybe TRBD1 (5 bases). V lost 6 bases and J lost 7, with 10 bases in between. Per germline, CDR1 LGHNT and CDR2 FRNRAP. CDR3 length: 11 amino acids. The chain's CDR3 is CASGGQGEQYF. In DNA form, the CDR3 reads TGTGCTAGTGGGGGGCAGGGAGAGCAGTACTTC.

V is TRBV6-1 and J is TRBJ2-3; 14 bases map to TRBD2. The CDR3 has 18 amino acids. Per germline, CDR1 MNHNS and CDR2 SASEGT. The V segment lost 4 bases and the J segment 2 bases; nucleotides outside the gene matches: 8. The CDR3 region is CASSVTGTSGSYTDTQYF. The DNA for the CDR3 is TGTGCCAGCAGTGTTACCGGGACTAGCGGGAGTTACACAGATACGCAGTATTTT.

The chain uses TRBV7-3 and TRBJ1-1; possibly TRBD1 for D (5 bases). Germline lookup yields CDR1 SGHTA and CDR2 FQGTGA. The length of the CDR3 is 14 residues. Between the trimmed V and J ends, which lost 5 bases and 2 bases, there was a span of 12 bases. The CDR3 loop is CASSTDRTNTEAFF. The CDR3 bases are TGTGCCAGCAGCACAGACAGAACCAACACTGAAGCTTTCTTT.

The gene calls are TRBV5-1 and TRBJ2-1, with D unresolved. The CDR3 is 15 amino acids. Germline values: CDR1 SGHRS, CDR2 YFSETQ. Trimming pared 4 bases from V and 3 bases from J, leaving 14 bases between. CDR3 bases: TGCGCCAGCAGCGCCCCGTGGGCTAACTACAATGAGCAGTTCTTC. The encoded protein is CASSAPWANYNEQFF.

The chain employs TRBV5-1 and TRBJ2-7; D unclear. The V gene lost 0 bases and the J gene lost 5 bases, with 12 bases spanning the gap. Looked up from germline, CDR1 is SGHRS and CDR2 is YFSETQ. CDR3 length equals 14 residues. This chain's CDR3 is CASSLVPGPNEQYF. The DNA of the CDR3 is TGCGCCAGCAGCTTGGTTCCGGGTCCGAACGAGCAGTACTTC.

The gene calls are TRBV7-9 and TRBJ2-7; no clear D. With 3 bases removed from V and 4 bases from J, the gap between germline ends came to 7 bases. Germline V lookup: CDR1 SEHNR, CDR2 FQNEAQ (reference sequence). The CDR3 is made up of 12 amino acids. The CDR3 DNA reads as TGTGCCAGCAGCTTTACACCTTACGAGCAGTACTTC. Translated, it gives CASSFTPYEQYF.

The chain is built from TRBV4-1 and TRBJ1-4; maybe TRBD1 (5 bases). The V end lost 5 bases, the J end lost 0 bases, and 16 bases lay between the germline ends. Germline V lookup: CDR1 MGHRA, CDR2 YSYEKL. This CDR3 has 17 residues. The CDR3 DNA follows: TGCGCCAGCAGCGGCGACAGAAGCCCTGCAACTAATGAAAAACTGTTTTTT. It yields the protein CASSGDRSPATNEKLFF.